This is a list of T cell receptor beta chains from one sample in a study of identical twins. TCRdb re-called the 5' RACE reads through MiXCR, storing one row per CDR3 protein. The data hold more than 650,000 distinct CDR3 sequences, with roughly 6% observed a single time. The sample was naive T cells sorted from blood. The receptors originated from a man aged 18 to 35 in good health. CDR3s include the opening cysteine and the closing phenylalanine or tryptophan. Each record gives: CDR3 DNA, CDR3 protein, V gene, D gene, clone size, J gene. The D gene is left open where the match is weak. Only some rows state a clone size, as once, few, many or a class for expanded clones.

CDR3 DNA: TGTGCCAGCAGCTTAGGACAGGGGATGCGGTACTTC
CDR3 protein: CASSLGQGMRYF
V gene: TRBV12-3/TRBV12-4
D gene: TRBD1
clone size: many
J gene: TRBJ2-4

CDR3 DNA: TGCAGCCCCCGATCGCCAGGGGCCCATCATTCACCCCTCCACTTT
CDR3 protein: CSPRSPGAHHSPLHF
V gene: TRBV20-1
D gene: NA
clone size: many
J gene: TRBJ1-6

CDR3 DNA: TGCAGTGCTAGAGAAAAAGCGCGAGGAAGCTCCTACAATGAGCAGTTCTTC
CDR3 protein: CSAREKARGSSYNEQFF
V gene: TRBV20-1
D gene: NA
clone size: many
J gene: TRBJ2-1

CDR3 DNA: TGTGCCAGCAGCGCTTTAACAGGGCTCGGGAACACTGAAGCTTTCTTT
CDR3 protein: CASSALTGLGNTEAFF
V gene: TRBV16
D gene: NA
clone size: many
J gene: TRBJ1-1

CDR3 DNA: TGTGCCAGCAGTGAACGGACAGGAGGCAATCAGCCCCAGCATTTT
CDR3 protein: CASSERTGGNQPQHF
V gene: TRBV2
D gene: TRBD1
clone size: few
J gene: TRBJ1-5

CDR3 DNA: TGCGCCGGGGTAGTCCCGCCCCAGCATTTT
CDR3 protein: CAGVVPPQHF
V gene: TRBV5-1
D gene: NA
clone size: NA
J gene: TRBJ1-5

CDR3 DNA: TGTGCCAGCAGCCCCCCGCGGTCGGATACGCAGTATTTT
CDR3 protein: CASSPPRSDTQYF
V gene: TRBV9
D gene: NA
clone size: NA
J gene: TRBJ2-3

CDR3 DNA: TGTGCCAGCAGTTACCTCACAGATACGCAGTATTTT
CDR3 protein: CASSYLTDTQYF
V gene: TRBV6-6
D gene: NA
clone size: many
J gene: TRBJ2-3

CDR3 DNA: TGCAGTGCTAGACCCCCAAGGCCCGGGACTCACACGTTTCGCAATGAGCAGTTCTTC
CDR3 protein: CSARPPRPGTHTFRNEQFF
V gene: TRBV20-1
D gene: NA
clone size: many
J gene: TRBJ2-1

CDR3 DNA: TGTGCCAGCACCGCCGGGGCAGGGCGAACCACAGATACGCAGTATTTT
CDR3 protein: CASTAGAGRTTDTQYF
V gene: TRBV6-1
D gene: NA
clone size: few
J gene: TRBJ2-3

CDR3 DNA: TGTGCCATCACCCCCTCGGGATACGAGCAGTACTTC
CDR3 protein: CAITPSGYEQYF
V gene: TRBV10-3
D gene: NA
clone size: many
J gene: TRBJ2-7

CDR3 DNA: TGCAGCATGCGGGCAGGCGGAGATACGCAGTATTTT
CDR3 protein: CSMRAGGDTQYF
V gene: TRBV20-1
D gene: NA
clone size: NA
J gene: TRBJ2-3

CDR3 DNA: TGTGCCAGCAACTACGAGAGTTACAATGAGCAGTTCTTC
CDR3 protein: CASNYESYNEQFF
V gene: TRBV6-6
D gene: NA
clone size: NA
J gene: TRBJ2-1

CDR3 DNA: TGTGCCAGCAGCTTAGCGCGGATCGAGCACCCTAATCAGCCCCAGCATTTT
CDR3 protein: CASSLARIEHPNQPQHF
V gene: TRBV7-8
D gene: NA
clone size: few
J gene: TRBJ1-5

CDR3 DNA: TGTGCCAGCTCAGCCGATAGCACAGATACGCAGTATTTT
CDR3 protein: CASSADSTDTQYF
V gene: TRBV18
D gene: NA
clone size: many
J gene: TRBJ2-3

CDR3 DNA: TGTGCCAGCAGTCGGGACAGGGAATATCAGCCCCAGCATTTT
CDR3 protein: CASSRDREYQPQHF
V gene: TRBV12-3/TRBV12-4
D gene: TRBD1
clone size: few
J gene: TRBJ1-5

CDR3 DNA: TGTGCCAGCAGCTTGGATGGGCAGGGTCCTGACCCGTGGACCCAGTACTTC
CDR3 protein: CASSLDGQGPDPWTQYF
V gene: TRBV5-6
D gene: NA
clone size: many
J gene: TRBJ2-5

CDR3 DNA: TGTGCCAGCAGCTTTTACTCTATCGGGGAGCTGTTTTTT
CDR3 protein: CASSFYSIGELFF
V gene: TRBV7-9
D gene: NA
clone size: many
J gene: TRBJ2-2

CDR3 DNA: TGTGCCAGCAGTTTCCCTCGACAGGGACGCTATGGCTACACCTTC
CDR3 protein: CASSFPRQGRYGYTF
V gene: TRBV28
D gene: TRBD1
clone size: NA
J gene: TRBJ1-2

CDR3 DNA: TGCAGTGCACCCGGGGCAGGGGTGATCTACGAGCAGTACTTC
CDR3 protein: CSAPGAGVIYEQYF
V gene: TRBV20-1
D gene: NA
clone size: NA
J gene: TRBJ2-7

CDR3 DNA: TGTGCCAGCAGTCTAGCGTGGGAGACCCAGTACTTC
CDR3 protein: CASSLAWETQYF
V gene: TRBV12-3/TRBV12-4
D gene: NA
clone size: many
J gene: TRBJ2-5

CDR3 DNA: TGCAGTGCTAGAATGATGACCGGGGAGCTGTTTTTT
CDR3 protein: CSARMMTGELFF
V gene: TRBV20-1
D gene: NA
clone size: many
J gene: TRBJ2-2

CDR3 DNA: TGTGCCAGTAGTATTTGGGCGAGGGGGATGAATGAGCAGTTCTTC
CDR3 protein: CASSIWARGMNEQFF
V gene: TRBV19
D gene: NA
clone size: NA
J gene: TRBJ2-1

CDR3 DNA: TGTGCCAGCAGCCTCTCATCGAACACCGGGGAGCTGTTTTTT
CDR3 protein: CASSLSSNTGELFF
V gene: TRBV5-1
D gene: NA
clone size: many
J gene: TRBJ2-2

CDR3 DNA: TGCAGTGCTAGAGGCGGGAGTGGTTACGAGCAGTACTTC
CDR3 protein: CSARGGSGYEQYF
V gene: TRBV20-1
D gene: TRBD2
clone size: many
J gene: TRBJ2-7

CDR3 DNA: TGTGCCAGCAGTTTAGGGACAGGGGGGGACATTCAGTACTTC
CDR3 protein: CASSLGTGGDIQYF
V gene: TRBV12-3/TRBV12-4
D gene: TRBD1
clone size: many
J gene: TRBJ2-4

CDR3 DNA: TGTGCCAGCAGCGTAGGTCCAGACTCTGGAAACACCATATATTTT
CDR3 protein: CASSVGPDSGNTIYF
V gene: TRBV9
D gene: NA
clone size: NA
J gene: TRBJ1-3

CDR3 DNA: TGTGCCACCAGTGATTTGGCCCTCCAAGAGACCCAGTACTTC
CDR3 protein: CATSDLALQETQYF
V gene: TRBV24-1
D gene: NA
clone size: many
J gene: TRBJ2-5

CDR3 DNA: TGCAGTGCTGCGCATAAGGAGCGGGGCTCCACAGATACGCAGTATTTT
CDR3 protein: CSAAHKERGSTDTQYF
V gene: TRBV20-1
D gene: TRBD2
clone size: many
J gene: TRBJ2-3

CDR3 DNA: TGTGCCAGCAGCCAAGAGTTGGCTGAGCAGTTCTTC
CDR3 protein: CASSQELAEQFF
V gene: TRBV4-2
D gene: NA
clone size: many
J gene: TRBJ2-1

CDR3 DNA: TGCGCCAGCAGCCCCGAACTAGCGGGGCTTCTCCAAGAGACCCAGTACTTC
CDR3 protein: CASSPELAGLLQETQYF
V gene: TRBV5-1
D gene: TRBD2
clone size: NA
J gene: TRBJ2-5

CDR3 DNA: TGTGCCAGCAGTGGGTTGCAAACCACAGATACGCAGTATTTT
CDR3 protein: CASSGLQTTDTQYF
V gene: TRBV6-1
D gene: NA
clone size: few
J gene: TRBJ2-3

CDR3 DNA: TGTGCCAGCACTGATATTGGGGAATCTGAGCAGTTCTTC
CDR3 protein: CASTDIGESEQFF
V gene: TRBV27
D gene: NA
clone size: many
J gene: TRBJ2-1

CDR3 DNA: TGTGCCACCAGTGATTTCGGAGGAACGCAGTATTTT
CDR3 protein: CATSDFGGTQYF
V gene: TRBV24-1
D gene: NA
clone size: many
J gene: TRBJ2-3

CDR3 DNA: TGCGCCAGCAGCCCGGGGGACAGGAGGGGACTAGCGGGAGGGTTTGATGAGCAGTTCTTC
CDR3 protein: CASSPGDRRGLAGGFDEQFF
V gene: TRBV5-1
D gene: TRBD2
clone size: many
J gene: TRBJ2-1

CDR3 DNA: TGTGCCAGCAGCCCGTTCAGGGGGTCCAATCAGCCCCAGCATTTT
CDR3 protein: CASSPFRGSNQPQHF
V gene: TRBV21-1
D gene: NA
clone size: few
J gene: TRBJ1-5